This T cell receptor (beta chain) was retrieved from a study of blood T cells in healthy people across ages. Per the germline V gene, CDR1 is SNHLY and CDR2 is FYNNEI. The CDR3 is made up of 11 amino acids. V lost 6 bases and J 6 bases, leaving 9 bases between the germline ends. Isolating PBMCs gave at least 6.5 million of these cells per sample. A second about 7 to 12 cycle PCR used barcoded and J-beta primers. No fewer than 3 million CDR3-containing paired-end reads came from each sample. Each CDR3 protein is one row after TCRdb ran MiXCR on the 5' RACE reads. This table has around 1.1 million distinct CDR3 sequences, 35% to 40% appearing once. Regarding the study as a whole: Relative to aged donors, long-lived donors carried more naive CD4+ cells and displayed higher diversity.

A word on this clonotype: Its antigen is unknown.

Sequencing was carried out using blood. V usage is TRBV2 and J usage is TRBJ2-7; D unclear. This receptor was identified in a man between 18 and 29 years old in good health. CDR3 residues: CASRPGPEQYF. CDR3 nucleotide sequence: TGTGCCAGCAGGCCTGGTCCCGAGCAGTACTTC.